A single sample is the source of the 12 T cell receptor beta chains below, sequenced in a study of T cell repertoires in cytomegalovirus infection. TCRdb passed the reads through MiXCR, listing each CDR3 protein once. The table records around 430,000 distinct CDR3 sequences, about 44% of them present only once. These receptors' targets are unknown. The sequences come from cultured PBMCs, collected from culture after CMV antigen stimulation. The receptor source for this set is a human donor in good health (CMV status not recorded). Some clones in this sample may be carry-over from other donors' samples.

The rearrangement joins TRBV20-1 to TRBJ1-6; D is undetermined. Trimming pared 3 bases from V and 8 bases from J, leaving 11 bases between. Germline lookup yields CDR1 DFQATT and CDR2 SNEGSKA (reference sequence). This CDR3 comprises 13 residues. As DNA, the CDR3 is TGCAGTGCTAGTTTATTAAGGGATTCACCCCTCCACTTT. It yields the protein CSASLLRDSPLHF.

This clonotype has just a few counts. This chain links TRBV11-2 with TRBJ1-2; a weak D match, TRBD1 (6 bases). Germline V gene data show CDR1 as SGHAT and CDR2 as FQNNGV. V lost 4 bases to trimming and J lost 3 bases, with 9 bases between them. The CDR3 length is 13 residues. CDR3 region: CASSSGGHYGYTF. DNA for the CDR3: TGTGCCAGCAGCTCCGGGGGGCACTATGGCTACACCTTC.

This clonotype was seen a handful of times. This chain joins TRBV7-9 and TRBJ2-1; no reliable D call. CDR3 length: 13 amino acids. Trimming stripped 1 base from V and 6 bases from J, with 7 bases between. CDR1 is SEHNR and CDR2 is FQNEAQ in the germline V gene (reference sequence). The DNA of the CDR3 is TGTGCCAGCAGCTTAGAGCACCCCAATGAGCAGTTCTTC. Protein: CASSLEHPNEQFF.

The chain links TRBV28 to TRBJ2-7; D is unresolved. The CDR3 covers 16 residues. Trimming cost V 1 base and J 2 bases, with 15 bases left between them. Germline V CDR1 and CDR2: MDHEN, SYDVKM. Here the CDR3 reads CASSLLKTTRTYEQYF. Here the CDR3 DNA reads TGTGCCAGCAGTTTATTAAAGACAACGAGAACCTACGAGCAGTACTTC.

This clonotype was counted a few times. The J gene is TRBJ1-3, the V gene TRBV7-2; D is possibly TRBD1 (6 bases). Germline V gene data show CDR1 as SGHTA and CDR2 as FQGNSA. V dropped 2 bases and J dropped 4 bases, with 12 bases sitting between them. The CDR3 sequence is 15 residues long. The CDR3 protein is CASSLSTGRGNTIYF. DNA of the CDR3: TGTGCCAGCAGCTTAAGCACAGGGAGGGGAAACACCATATATTTT.

The chain uses TRBV11-2 and TRBJ2-7; 9 bases fit TRBD2. Germline CDR1 SGHAT, CDR2 FQNNGV. The V and J ends lost 5 bases and 7 bases, in that order; junction bases with no gene match: 18. The CDR3 has 17 residues. CDR3 loop: CASSPWPGGRAAREQYF. As DNA, the CDR3 is TGTGCCAGCAGCCCGTGGCCAGGCGGGAGGGCCGCTAGAGAGCAGTACTTC.

This clonotype was found a few times. The rearrangement uses TRBV6-2 or TRBV6-3 and TRBJ2-7, with D possibly TRBD1 on 5 matching bases. Germline V gene data show CDR1 as MNHEY and CDR2 as SVGEGT. The CDR3 spans 13 residues. V shed 4 bases and J shed 6 bases, with 13 bases lying between them. The CDR3 spells CASSSQGRSEQYF. CDR3 DNA: TGTGCCAGCAGTTCTCAGGGTCGGAGCGAGCAGTACTTC.

A note on this clonotype: One end of the junction is discordant with germline, which a read error may explain. The V call is TRBV18, the J call TRBJ1-2; D call uncertain. The CDR3 sequence is 14 residues long. The germline gives CDR1 KGHSH, CDR2 LQKENI. The CDR3 sequence: CASSPGTDKYGYIF. The CDR3 DNA is TGTGCCAGCTCACCTGGTACAGACAAATATGGCTACATCTTC.

The rearrangement joins TRBV7-2 to TRBJ2-3, with D perhaps TRBD2 (5 bases). V was pared by 2 bases and J by 6 bases, with 12 bases between. From germline, CDR1 is SGHTA and CDR2 FQGNSA. The length of the CDR3 is 14 residues. The CDR3 protein is CASSLTGSGDTQYF. CDR3 nucleotide sequence: TGTGCCAGCAGCTTAACTGGGAGCGGTGATACGCAGTATTTT.

The V and J genes are TRBV5-4 and TRBJ2-5; D gene unclear. The V and J ends lost 2 bases and 5 bases respectively, with 19 bases between them. CDR1 is SGHNT, CDR2 YYREEE, per germline (reference sequence). The CDR3 length is 16 residues. This CDR3 is CASSFVSVGLMETQYF. CDR3 nucleotide sequence: TGTGCCAGCAGCTTCGTCTCGGTGGGATTAATGGAGACCCAGTACTTC.

The chain recombines TRBV6-2 or TRBV6-3 with TRBJ2-1; D remains unclear. Per germline, CDR1 MNHEY and CDR2 SVGEGT. Trimming cost V 8 bases and J 5 bases, with 28 bases left between them. The CDR3 runs 18 residues. The CDR3 DNA reads as TGTGCCAGCTTACAATACCCCCCAGCGATCAGACTTAACAATGAGCAGTTCTTC. Its protein is CASLQYPPAIRLNNEQFF.

This clonotype was counted a few times. V gene TRBV5-4 combines with J gene TRBJ2-7; weak D call: TRBD2 (6 bases). CDR3 length: 12 residues. The germline CDR1 and CDR2 sequences are SGHNT and YYREEE (reference sequence). V lost 4 bases, J lost 9 bases, and 14 bases lay in between. The chain's CDR3 is CASSLIGGAQYF. The CDR3 nucleotides read TGTGCCAGCAGCCTGATCGGGGGTGCGCAGTACTTC.